This T cell receptor beta chain was sequenced during a study of glioma-infiltrating T cells. From germline, CDR1 is LGHDT and CDR2 YNNKEL (reference sequence). V was pared by 0 bases and J by 7 bases, with 6 bases of the junction left unmatched. There are 16 residues in the CDR3. Details on this clonotype: The antigen is unknown.

Amplification of TCR alpha and beta CDR3 regions from RNA used iRepertoire nested multiplex PCR. One-step reverse transcription and amplification started from approximately 100-400 ng of tissue mRNA or PBMC total RNA. From the multiplex PCR reads, TCRdb called clonotypes with MiXCR, one entry per CDR3 protein. The data show 150,000 to 200,000 distinct CDR3 sequences, with 43% seen just once and roughly 5.2% held by the top ten. Findings and limits, study-wide: CDR3 overlap between tissue and blood was very small. Non-neoplastic patients had below-expected tissue-blood divergence, while all gliomas exceeded expectation.

This clonotype was sampled from a human donor with low-grade glioma or glioblastoma, undergoing nonglioma brain surgery, or in good health (not recorded which). The chain combines TRBV3-1 with TRBJ2-1, with 10 nucleotides matching TRBD2. Sequences were obtained from glioma tissue, nonneoplastic brain tissue, or PBMCs (not recorded which). CDR3 DNA: TGTGCCAGCAGCCAAGATGGACCTAGCGGGGGAAATGAGCAGTTCTTC. This codes for CASSQDGPSGGNEQFF.